This T cell receptor beta chain came from a study of cytomegalovirus exposure and HLA in healthy donors. Study-wide results and limits: A later analysis showed TCR association rates differing by HLA locus, peaking at DRB1 and lowest at HLA-C. Confirmation was obtained in vitro that three CMV-associated chains are specific for CMV antigens. A missense DCLRE1C variant was associated with V- and J-gene trimming of TCR beta chains in a later analysis, and an independent cohort replicated the association.

With 60 Vbeta and 13 Jbeta primers, the PCR was carried out. Clones were sequenced by immunoSEQ multiplex PCR, and TCRdb holds only the in-frame ones, with some missing. The sample comprises 100,000 to 150,000 clones, about 80% of which are singletons, and 1% rests with the top ten. Comments on this clone: Antigen specificity is unknown.

Per germline, CDR1 MDHEN and CDR2 SYDVKM. The ends were cut back, 2 bases at V and 8 bases at J, with 12 bases in the middle. The CDR3 is 13 amino acids. The J gene is TRBJ1-2, the V gene TRBV28, with D possibly matching TRBD1 (5 bases). Sequences were obtained from PBMCs. The receptor's source is a man aged 40-49 years in good health and CMV-seronegative. Here the CDR3 reads CASSLLQGWGYTF. As DNA, the CDR3 is TGTGCCAGCAGTTTACTGCAGGGTTGGGGCTACACCTTC.